This T cell receptor beta chain is drawn from a study of identical twins. The germline V gene has CDR1 SGHAT and CDR2 FQDESV (reference sequence). V shed 4 bases and J shed 2 bases, with 23 bases lying between them. This CDR3 has 18 residues. One entry per CDR3 protein, called by TCRdb with MiXCR from the 5' RACE reads. The repertoire holds approximately 690,000 distinct CDR3 sequences, with 5.5% to 6.5% as singletons. The TCR comes from a man younger than 35 in good health. V is TRBV11-1 and J is TRBJ2-5; D unresolved. Material for sequencing was naive T cells sorted from blood. The CDR3 coding sequence is TGTGCCAGCAGCTCTTCTGTCGTGGGGTGGGGTCATCAAGAGACCCAGTACTTC. Protein: CASSSSVVGWGHQETQYF.